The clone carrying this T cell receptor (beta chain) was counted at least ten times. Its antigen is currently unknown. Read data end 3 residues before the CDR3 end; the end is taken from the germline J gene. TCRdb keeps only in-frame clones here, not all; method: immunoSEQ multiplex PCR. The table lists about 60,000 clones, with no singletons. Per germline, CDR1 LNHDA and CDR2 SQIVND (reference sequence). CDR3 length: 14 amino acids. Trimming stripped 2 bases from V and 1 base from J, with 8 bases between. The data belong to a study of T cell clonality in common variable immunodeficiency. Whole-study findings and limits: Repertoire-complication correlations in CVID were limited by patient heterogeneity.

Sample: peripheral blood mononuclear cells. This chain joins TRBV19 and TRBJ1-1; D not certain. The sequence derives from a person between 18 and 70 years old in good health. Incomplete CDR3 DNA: TGTGCCAGTAGTATAATTGGCGGGAACACTGAA. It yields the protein CASSIIGGNTE. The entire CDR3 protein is CASSIIGGNTEAFF.